The rows below give T cell receptor beta chains drawn from one sample of a study of regulatory T cells in long-lasting Graves disease. TCRdb re-called the multiplex PCR reads through MiXCR, storing one row per CDR3 protein. The sample contains roughly 420,000 distinct CDR3 sequences, 15% to 20% of which appear only once. These sequences were also reported in another study, on T cells in Graves' hyperthyroidism and ophthalmopathy.

The specimen comprised peripheral blood mononuclear cells (PBMCs), sampled at new diagnosis, from a patient treated with antithyroid drugs. These receptors came from a woman younger than 45 with Graves disease. Both conserved end residues are part of each CDR3. The D gene is left open where the match is weak. Size values are once, few and many counts, or a class for expanded clones, and some rows have none.

clone size,J gene,D gene,V gene,CDR3 DNA,CDR3 protein
NA,TRBJ2-2,NA,TRBV6-1,TGTGCCAGCAGCCAACCCAGGGAAACCGGGGAGCTGTTTTTT,CASSQPRETGELFF
many,TRBJ2-1,TRBD1,TRBV28,TGTGCCAGCAGTAGGCCCGGGACAGGGAACTACAATGAGCAGTTCTTC,CASSRPGTGNYNEQFF
NA,TRBJ2-7,TRBD2,TRBV20-1,TGCAGTGCTCAAATAGCGGGAGTTCGGTACGAGCAGTACTTC,CSAQIAGVRYEQYF
NA,TRBJ2-1,NA,TRBV15,TGTGCCACCAGCAAGGTGTGGGTGACTATTGCGGCCTACAATGAGCAGTTCTTC,CATSKVWVTIAAYNEQFF
many,TRBJ2-7,TRBD1,TRBV7-2,TGTGCCAGCAGCCTAGACAGGGAGTATTACGAGCAGTACTTC,CASSLDREYYEQYF
many,TRBJ1-1,NA,TRBV27,TGTGCCAGCAGTTTATACATGAACACTGAAGCTTCCTTT,CASSLYMNTEASF
many,TRBJ1-1,NA,TRBV20-1,TGCAGTGCCTGGGGGACTGAAGCTTTCTTT,CSAWGTEAFF
NA,TRBJ1-1,NA,TRBV13,TGTGCCAGCAGCTCGGGGGGGGGGACGAACACTGAAGCTTTCTTT,CASSSGGGTNTEAFF
many,TRBJ2-7,TRBD2,TRBV20-1,TGCAGTGCTAGCCCCGGGACTAGCGGATACGAGCAGTACTTC,CSASPGTSGYEQYF
many,TRBJ2-1,NA,TRBV28,TGTGCCAGCAGTTTGCCTAACTACAATGAGCAGTTCTTC,CASSLPNYNEQFF
many,TRBJ1-1,NA,TRBV9,TGTGCCAGCAGCGTAGTTTGGGCAGGGCCGTATTTGAACACTGAAGCTTTCTTT,CASSVVWAGPYLNTEAFF
many,TRBJ2-5,NA,TRBV4-1,TGCGCCAGCAGCCAAGGAATGGGAGAGACCCAGTACTTC,CASSQGMGETQYF
few,TRBJ1-5,NA,TRBV2,TGTGCCTCCAGGACGGGCTCCAATCAGCCCCAGCATTTT,CASRTGSNQPQHF
few,TRBJ1-1,NA,TRBV13,TGTGCCAGCAGCTTAGGGGGCAGCTCACCTCGGGGAGCTTTCTTT,CASSLGGSSPRGAFF
many,TRBJ1-3,NA,TRBV4-2,TGTGCCAGCAGCCAAGTGCAGGGCGTCGGAAACACCATATATTTT,CASSQVQGVGNTIYF
few,TRBJ1-3,NA,TRBV19,TGTGCCAGTAGTATGTCATCAGGGCCTGGAAACACCATATATTTT,CASSMSSGPGNTIYF
few,TRBJ2-1,NA,TRBV20-1,TGCAGTGCCCTCTACTGGATAACCTACAATGAGCAGTTCTTC,CSALYWITYNEQFF
many,TRBJ2-2,NA,TRBV20-1,TGCAGTGCTCCGAGGAGGGGGCTTGACACCGGGGAGCTGTTTTTT,CSAPRRGLDTGELFF
many,TRBJ2-7,TRBD2,TRBV20-1,TGCAGTGCTAAGGTAGCGGGGACATCGGGGGAGCAGTACTTC,CSAKVAGTSGEQYF
many,TRBJ1-5,NA,TRBV12-3/TRBV12-4,TGTGCCAGCAGTTTTCCAGGGAGCAATCAGCCCCAGCATTTT,CASSFPGSNQPQHF
many,TRBJ2-5,TRBD1,TRBV5-1,TGTGCCAGCAGTGGGGGACAGCTGCCCCAAGAGACCCAGTACTTC,CASSGGQLPQETQYF
many,TRBJ2-1,TRBD2,TRBV6-2/TRBV6-3,TGTGCCAGCAGTGCCGGACTAGCGGGTGAGCAGTTCTTC,CASSAGLAGEQFF
many,TRBJ2-3,NA,TRBV7-9,TGTGCCAGCAGCTTAGGAGGGGTAGACGGCACAGATACGCAGTATTTT,CASSLGGVDGTDTQYF
many,TRBJ1-1,TRBD1,TRBV20-1,TGCAGTGCTAGATGGGAAGGAACAGGGGCTGAAGCTTTCTTT,CSARWEGTGAEAFF
NA,TRBJ2-1,TRBD2,TRBV4-2,TGTGCCAGCAGCCCATTGGGAACTAGCGGGAGGATTGAGCAGTTCTTC,CASSPLGTSGRIEQFF
many,TRBJ2-1,NA,TRBV27,TGTGCCAGCAGTTCCGGACCAAACAGCGAGCAGTTCTTC,CASSSGPNSEQFF
many,TRBJ2-1,TRBD2,TRBV2,TGTGCCAGCACCCCCGAGGTCGGCGCGGGAGGGGGACGTCGCGCTGAGCAGTTCTTC,CASTPEVGAGGGRRAEQFF
few,TRBJ2-1,NA,TRBV10-3,TGTGCCATCAGTGAAGTCAGGGGGACTACCTACAATGAGCAGTTCTTC,CAISEVRGTTYNEQFF
many,TRBJ2-5,NA,TRBV7-9,TGTGCCAGCAGCTTCTACGGGAAAGAGACCCAGTACTTC,CASSFYGKETQYF
many,TRBJ1-1,NA,TRBV6-1,TGTGCCAGCACTACAAACTCTGAAGCTTTCTTT,CASTTNSEAFF
NA,TRBJ2-5,TRBD2,TRBV6-1,TGTGCCAGCAGTGAAGCGCGACTGGCGGGAGGGAGAGAGACCCAGTACTTC,CASSEARLAGGRETQYF
NA,TRBJ2-3,NA,TRBV19,TGTGCCAGTACCCACGGGGCGGCAAAAGGCACAGATACGCAGTATTTT,CASTHGAAKGTDTQYF
many,TRBJ2-7,NA,TRBV11-2,TGTGCCAGCAGCTTAGAATCTGGCGAGCAGTACTTC,CASSLESGEQYF
few,TRBJ2-3,TRBD2,TRBV7-2,TGTGCCAGCAGCCCTCTAGCGGGAGGGATAGCAGATACGCAGTATTTT,CASSPLAGGIADTQYF
few,TRBJ1-2,TRBD1,TRBV28,TGTGCCAGCTTCGGACAGGGGCGGATCTATGGCTACACCTTC,CASFGQGRIYGYTF
many,TRBJ1-1,TRBD1,TRBV2,TGTGCCAGCAGAGGGGGACAGGAAGCTTTCTTT,CASRGGQEAFF
many,TRBJ2-1,TRBD2,TRBV6-5,TGTGCCAGCAGTTTCACTAGCGGCCCCCACAATGAGCAGTTCTTC,CASSFTSGPHNEQFF
few,TRBJ2-1,NA,TRBV18,TGTGCCAGCTCACCAACCCAGAGTGAGCAGTTCTTC,CASSPTQSEQFF
few,TRBJ2-3,NA,TRBV10-3,TGTGCCATCAGCCCCCGGGACGGTAGCACAGATACGCAGTATTTT,CAISPRDGSTDTQYF
many,TRBJ2-7,TRBD1,TRBV7-2,TGTGCCAGCAGCCGTTTGGTGGGGACAGTAAGACCCTACGAGCAGTACTTC,CASSRLVGTVRPYEQYF
NA,TRBJ2-7,TRBD1,TRBV9,TGTGCCAGCAGCGTAGCCCCGGGACAGGGTGGATACTACGAGCAGTACTTC,CASSVAPGQGGYYEQYF
many,TRBJ2-1,NA,TRBV19,TGTGCCAGTAGTATGGGGGGGGGCGAGCTCACTGACCGTAACAATGAGCAGTTCTTC,CASSMGGGELTDRNNEQFF